This T cell receptor beta chain was identified in a study of blood T cells in healthy people across ages. CDR3 length equals 16 residues. Every donor provided 9.5 to 10 milliliters of peripheral blood. Primers used in a second PCR of roughly 7 to 12 cycles were a sample-barcoded 5' primer and a J-beta primer mix. TCRdb reanalysed the 5' RACE reads using MiXCR and keeps one entry per CDR3 protein. The sample has about 1.4 million distinct CDR3 sequences, roughly 59% seen once. With respect to this clonotype: At one end, the junction sequence differs from germline, possibly due to a read error.

The sequenced sample consisted of blood. This chain joins TRBV12-3 or TRBV12-4 and TRBJ2-3; D is unclear. The TCR was taken from a man aged 18 to 30 in good health. The CDR3 sequence is CASSFQSPTSTDTQYF. CDR3 DNA sequence: TGTGCCAGTAGTTTCCAATCCCCCACTAGCACAGATACGCAGTATTTT.